One T cell receptor (beta chain) is described in this entry. The protocol was immunoSEQ multiplex PCR, while the TCRdb copy is restricted to in-frame clones and leaves out a portion. The data hold some 78,000 clones, with just under 95% observed a single time. The record originates from a study of technical replicates of blood from a handful of donors. The germline V gene encodes CDR1 SQVTM and CDR2 ANQGSEA. V was pared by 4 bases and J by 9 bases, with 16 bases between. The CDR3 has 14 residues. The sequence derives from a human donor in good health. This sequence joins TRBV29-1 and TRBJ1-6; D ambiguous. Sample: T cells isolated from PBMCs. CDR3 sequence: CSVAVESRGSPLHF. The CDR3 DNA sequence: TGCAGCGTTGCGGTGGAAAGTAGAGGTTCACCCCTCCACTTT. The variable domain in full, completed from reference TRBV29-1 and TRBJ1-6, reads SAVISQKPSRDICQRGTSLTIQCQVDSQVTMMFWYRQQPGQSLTLIATANQGSEATYESGFVIDKFPISRPNLTFSTLTVSNMSPEDSSIYLCSVAVESRGSPLHFGNGTRLTVT.